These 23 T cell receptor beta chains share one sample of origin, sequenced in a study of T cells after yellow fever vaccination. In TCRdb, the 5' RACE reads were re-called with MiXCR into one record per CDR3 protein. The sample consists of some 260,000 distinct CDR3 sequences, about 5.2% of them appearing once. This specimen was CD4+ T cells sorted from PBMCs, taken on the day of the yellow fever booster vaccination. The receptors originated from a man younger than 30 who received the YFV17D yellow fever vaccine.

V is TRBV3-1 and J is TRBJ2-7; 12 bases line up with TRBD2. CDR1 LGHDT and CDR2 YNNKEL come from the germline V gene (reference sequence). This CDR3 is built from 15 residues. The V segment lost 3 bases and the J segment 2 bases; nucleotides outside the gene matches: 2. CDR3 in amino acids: CASSQTSGGTYEQYF. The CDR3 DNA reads TGTGCCAGCAGCCAGACTAGCGGGGGAACCTACGAGCAGTACTTC.

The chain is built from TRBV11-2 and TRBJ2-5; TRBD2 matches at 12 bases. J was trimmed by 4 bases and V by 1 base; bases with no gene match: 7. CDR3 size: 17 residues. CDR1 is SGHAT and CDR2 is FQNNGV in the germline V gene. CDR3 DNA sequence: TGTGCCAGCAGCTTAGCCCTACTAGCGGGGGGTTTAGAGACCCAGTACTTC. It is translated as CASSLALLAGGLETQYF.

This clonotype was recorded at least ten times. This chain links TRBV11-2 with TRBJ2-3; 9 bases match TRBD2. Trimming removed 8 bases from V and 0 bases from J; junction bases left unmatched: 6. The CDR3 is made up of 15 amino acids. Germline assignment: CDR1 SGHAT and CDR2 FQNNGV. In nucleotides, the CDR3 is TGTGCCAGCGGCAGACTAGCGGCTAGCACAGATACGCAGTATTTT. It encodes CASGRLAASTDTQYF.

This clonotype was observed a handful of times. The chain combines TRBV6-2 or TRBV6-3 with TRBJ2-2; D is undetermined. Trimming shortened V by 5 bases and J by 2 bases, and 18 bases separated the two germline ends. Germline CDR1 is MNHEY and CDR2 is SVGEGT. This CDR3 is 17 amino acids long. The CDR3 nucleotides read TGTGCCAGCAGTCACCAAAACGCTGGAATAAACACCGGGGAGCTGTTTTTT. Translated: CASSHQNAGINTGELFF.

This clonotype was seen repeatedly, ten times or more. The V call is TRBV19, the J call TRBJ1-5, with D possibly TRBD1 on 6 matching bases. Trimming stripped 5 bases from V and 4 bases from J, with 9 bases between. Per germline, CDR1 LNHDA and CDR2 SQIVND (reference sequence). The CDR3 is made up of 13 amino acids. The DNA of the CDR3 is TGTGCCAGTAGTGACAGGTTAAATCAGCCCCAGCATTTT. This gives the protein CASSDRLNQPQHF.

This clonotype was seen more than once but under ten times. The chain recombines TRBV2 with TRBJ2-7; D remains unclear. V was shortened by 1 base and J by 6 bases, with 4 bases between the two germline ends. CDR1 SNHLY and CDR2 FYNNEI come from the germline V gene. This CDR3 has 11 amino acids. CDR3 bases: TGTGCCAGCAGTGAAGAGGGCGAGCAGTACGTC. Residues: CASSEEGEQYV.

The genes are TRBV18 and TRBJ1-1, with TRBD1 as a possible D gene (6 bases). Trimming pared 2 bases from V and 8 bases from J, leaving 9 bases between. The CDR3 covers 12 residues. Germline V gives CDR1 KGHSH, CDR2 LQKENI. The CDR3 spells CASSPGTQEAFF. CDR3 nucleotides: TGTGCCAGCTCACCAGGGACACAAGAAGCTTTCTTT.

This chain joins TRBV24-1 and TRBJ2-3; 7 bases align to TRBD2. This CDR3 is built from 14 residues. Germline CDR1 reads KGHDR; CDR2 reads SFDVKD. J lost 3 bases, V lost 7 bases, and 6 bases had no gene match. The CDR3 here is CATSQGLPTDTQYF. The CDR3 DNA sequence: TGTGCCACCAGCCAGGGACTACCAACAGATACGCAGTATTTT.

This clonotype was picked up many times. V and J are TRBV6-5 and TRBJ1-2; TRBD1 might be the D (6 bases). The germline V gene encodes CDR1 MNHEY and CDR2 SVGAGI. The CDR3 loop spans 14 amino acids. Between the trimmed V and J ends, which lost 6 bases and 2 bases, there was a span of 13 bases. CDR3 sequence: CASSLGRGNYGYTF. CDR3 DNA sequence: TGTGCCAGCAGCCTCGGCAGGGGCAACTATGGCTACACCTTC.

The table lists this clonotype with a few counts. CDR3 nucleotides: TGTGCCAGCAGTGAAGGGATGGGGGATACGCAGTATTTT. It translates to CASSEGMGDTQYF. The J gene is TRBJ2-3, the V gene TRBV2; no definite D call. This CDR3 contains 13 residues. Germline CDR1 reads SNHLY; CDR2 reads FYNNEI. The V end was cut by 1 base, the J end by 6 bases, with 8 bases between.

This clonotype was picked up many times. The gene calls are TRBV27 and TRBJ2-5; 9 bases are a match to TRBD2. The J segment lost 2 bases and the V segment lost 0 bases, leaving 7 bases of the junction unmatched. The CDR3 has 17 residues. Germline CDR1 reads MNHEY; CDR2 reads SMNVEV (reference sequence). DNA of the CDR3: TGTGCCAGCAGTTTATCGCCACCGGGACTAGCTCAAGAGACCCAGTACTTC. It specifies CASSLSPPGLAQETQYF.

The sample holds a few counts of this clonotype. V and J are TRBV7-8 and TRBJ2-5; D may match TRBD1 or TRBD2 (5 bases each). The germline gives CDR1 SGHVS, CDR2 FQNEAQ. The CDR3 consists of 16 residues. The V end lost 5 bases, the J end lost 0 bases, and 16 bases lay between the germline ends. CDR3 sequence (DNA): TGTGCCAGCAGCCCGGGGACGATCCGGCACCAAGAGACCCAGTACTTC. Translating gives CASSPGTIRHQETQYF.

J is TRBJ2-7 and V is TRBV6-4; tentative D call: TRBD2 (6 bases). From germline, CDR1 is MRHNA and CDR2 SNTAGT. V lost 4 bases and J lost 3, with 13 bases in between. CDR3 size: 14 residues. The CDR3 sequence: CASSGKAGSYEQYV. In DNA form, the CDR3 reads TGTGCCAGCAGTGGGAAGGCGGGAAGCTACGAGCAGTACGTC.

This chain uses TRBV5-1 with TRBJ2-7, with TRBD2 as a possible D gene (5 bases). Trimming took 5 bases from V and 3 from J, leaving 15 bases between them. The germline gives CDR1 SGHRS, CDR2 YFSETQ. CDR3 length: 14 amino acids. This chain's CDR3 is CASSLPDSLYEQYF. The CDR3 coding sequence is TGCGCCAGCAGTCTCCCGGACTCCCTCTACGAGCAGTACTTC.

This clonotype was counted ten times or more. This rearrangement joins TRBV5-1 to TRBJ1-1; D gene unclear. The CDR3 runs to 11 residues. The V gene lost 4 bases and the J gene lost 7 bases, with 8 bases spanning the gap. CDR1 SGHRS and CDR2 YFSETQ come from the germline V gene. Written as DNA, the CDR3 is TGCGCCAGCAGCAAGACGGGTGAAGCTTTCTTT. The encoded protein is CASSKTGEAFF.

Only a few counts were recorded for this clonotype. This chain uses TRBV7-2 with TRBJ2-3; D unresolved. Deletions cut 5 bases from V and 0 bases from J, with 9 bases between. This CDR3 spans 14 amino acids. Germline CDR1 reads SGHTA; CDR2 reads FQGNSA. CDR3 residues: CASSTRASTDTQYF. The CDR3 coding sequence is TGTGCCAGCAGCACCCGTGCTAGCACAGATACGCAGTATTTT. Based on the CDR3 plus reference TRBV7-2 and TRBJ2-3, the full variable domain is GAGVSQSPSNKVTEKGKDVELRCDPISGHTALYWYRQSLGQGLEFLIYFQGNSAPDKSGLPSDRFSAERTGGSVSTLTIQRTQQEDSAVYLCASSTRASTDTQYFGPGTRLTVL.

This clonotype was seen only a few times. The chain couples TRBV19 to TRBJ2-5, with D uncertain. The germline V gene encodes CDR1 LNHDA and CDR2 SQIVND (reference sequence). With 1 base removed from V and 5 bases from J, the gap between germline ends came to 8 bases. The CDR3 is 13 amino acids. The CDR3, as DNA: TGTGCCAGTAGTATAGGGATTAGGGAGACCCAGTACTTC. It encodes CASSIGIRETQYF.

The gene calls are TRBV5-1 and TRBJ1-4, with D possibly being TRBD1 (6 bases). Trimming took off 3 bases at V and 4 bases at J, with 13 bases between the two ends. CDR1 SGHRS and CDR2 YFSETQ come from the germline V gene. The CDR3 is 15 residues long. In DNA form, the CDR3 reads TGCGCCAGCAGCTCCTCAGGACAGATTAATGAAAAACTGTTTTTT. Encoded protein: CASSSSGQINEKLFF.

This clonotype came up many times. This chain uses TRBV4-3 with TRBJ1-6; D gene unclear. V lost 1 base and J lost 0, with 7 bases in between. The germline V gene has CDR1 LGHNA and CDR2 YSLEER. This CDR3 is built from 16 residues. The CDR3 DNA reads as TGCGCCAGCAGCCAAGCGGTAAACTCCTATAATTCACCCCTCCACTTT. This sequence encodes CASSQAVNSYNSPLHF.

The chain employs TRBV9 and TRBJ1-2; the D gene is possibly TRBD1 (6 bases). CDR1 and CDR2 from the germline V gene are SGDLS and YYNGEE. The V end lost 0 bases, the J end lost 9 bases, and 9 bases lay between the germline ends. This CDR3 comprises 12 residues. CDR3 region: CASSVGGGRYTF. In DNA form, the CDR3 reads TGTGCCAGCAGCGTAGGCGGGGGCCGCTACACCTTC.

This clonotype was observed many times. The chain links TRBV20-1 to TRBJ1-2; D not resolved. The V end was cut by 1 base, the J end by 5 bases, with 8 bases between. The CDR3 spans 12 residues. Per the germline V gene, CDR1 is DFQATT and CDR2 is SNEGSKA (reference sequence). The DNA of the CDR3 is TGCAGTGCTAGAGGGGCGGTTTATGGCTACACCTTC. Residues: CSARGAVYGYTF.

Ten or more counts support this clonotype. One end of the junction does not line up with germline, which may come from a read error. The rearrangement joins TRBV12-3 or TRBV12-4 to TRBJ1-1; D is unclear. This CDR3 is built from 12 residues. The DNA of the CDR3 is TGTGCCAGCAGCTTAGGGAACACTGAAGCTTTCTTT. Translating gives CASSLGNTEAFF.

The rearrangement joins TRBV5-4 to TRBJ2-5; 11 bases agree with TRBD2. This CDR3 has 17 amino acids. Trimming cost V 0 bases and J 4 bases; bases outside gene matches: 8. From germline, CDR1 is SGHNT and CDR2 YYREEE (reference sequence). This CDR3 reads CASSLVAGGLFRETQYF. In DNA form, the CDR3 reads TGTGCCAGCAGCTTGGTAGCGGGGGGGCTTTTTCGAGAGACCCAGTACTTC.